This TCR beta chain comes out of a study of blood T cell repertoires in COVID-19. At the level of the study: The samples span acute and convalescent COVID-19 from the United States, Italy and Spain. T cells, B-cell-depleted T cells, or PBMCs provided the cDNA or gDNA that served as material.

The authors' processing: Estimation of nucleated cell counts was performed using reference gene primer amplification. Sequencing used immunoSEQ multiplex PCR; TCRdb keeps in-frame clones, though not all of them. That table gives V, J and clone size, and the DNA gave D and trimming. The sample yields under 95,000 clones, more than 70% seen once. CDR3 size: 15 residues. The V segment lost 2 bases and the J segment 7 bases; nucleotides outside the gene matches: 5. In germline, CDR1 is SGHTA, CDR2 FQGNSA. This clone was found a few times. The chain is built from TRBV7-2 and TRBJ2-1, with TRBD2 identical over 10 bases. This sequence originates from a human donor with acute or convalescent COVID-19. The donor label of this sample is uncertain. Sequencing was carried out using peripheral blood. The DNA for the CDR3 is TGTGCCAGCAGCTTAACACTAGCGGGAACGAATGAGCAGTTCTTC. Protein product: CASSLTLAGTNEQFF.